This passage covers 20 T cell receptor beta chains from one sample sequenced in a study of siplizumab effects on memory and regulatory T cells. Data came from immunoSEQ multiplex PCR; TCRdb stores just in-frame clones and leaves some out. The sample includes over 90,000 clones, about 94% of them seen just once. Sequenced sample: CD4+ T cells sorted from blood. These receptors were taken from a human donor in good health.

J is TRBJ2-4 and V is TRBV2; possibly TRBD1 for D (6 bases). The CDR3 contains 15 residues. Germline V gene sequence: CDR1 SNHLY, CDR2 FYNNEI. The ends were cut back, 7 bases at V and 4 bases at J, with 17 bases in the middle. This CDR3 is CASKGNWGRKNIQYF. In DNA, the CDR3 is TGTGCCAGCAAGGGAAACTGGGGGCGGAAAAACATTCAGTACTTC.

The rearrangement joins TRBV5-1 to TRBJ2-2; 7 bases match TRBD1. V lost 4 bases, J lost 3 bases, and 9 bases stayed unmatched. The CDR3 covers 16 residues. Looked up from germline, CDR1 is SGHRS and CDR2 is YFSETQ. The CDR3 region is CASSINRGMDTGELFF. In nucleotides, the CDR3 is TGCGCCAGCAGCATAAACAGGGGTATGGACACCGGGGAGCTGTTTTTT.

V usage is TRBV11-3 and J usage is TRBJ2-7; 8 positions match TRBD1. Germline trimming cut 5 bases from V and 5 bases from J; bases unmatched to any gene: 8. The CDR3 runs to 14 residues. In germline, CDR1 is SGHNT, CDR2 YENEEA. Written as DNA, the CDR3 is TGTGCCAGCAGCAGGGGACAGGCTCCTGACGAGCAGTACTTC. Translated: CASSRGQAPDEQYF.

The V gene is TRBV7-9, the J gene TRBJ2-1, with 10 bases identical to TRBD2. Germline V gene lookup returns CDR1 SEHNR and CDR2 FQNEAQ (reference sequence). With V trimmed by 1 base and J by 7 bases, 13 bases remained unmatched. The CDR3 has 18 residues. CDR3 DNA sequence: TGTGCCAGCAGCTTAGTTTCGTCGGCTAGCGGGAGATTAAATGAGCAGTTCTTC. Amino acids: CASSLVSSASGRLNEQFF.

This clone ranks as medium-sized. The chain is built from TRBV21-1 and TRBJ1-5; the table's D call TRBD1 went unverified against the DNA. TRBV21-1 is a pseudogene segment. This CDR3 region has 15 residues. The CDR3 nucleotides read TGTGCCAGCAGCAAAGAGGTCTCAGGGTGGCAGCCCCAGCATTTT. It yields the protein CASSKEVSGWQPQHF.

This sequence joins TRBV2 and TRBJ1-2, with D possibly being TRBD1 (5 bases). The CDR3 contains 18 residues. The germline gives CDR1 SNHLY, CDR2 FYNNEI. The V end lost 8 bases, the J end lost 10 bases, and 35 bases lay between the germline ends. The CDR3 is CASFRDRQTLAPDGPYTF. As DNA, the CDR3 is TGTGCCAGCTTCCGGGACCGACAAACCCTTGCCCCGGACGGACCCTACACCTTC.

The V gene is TRBV4-1, the J gene TRBJ1-1; D call uncertain. CDR1 is MGHRA and CDR2 is YSYEKL in the germline V gene. Between the trimmed V and J ends, which lost 3 bases and 10 bases, there was a span of 9 bases. The CDR3 loop spans 11 amino acids. The CDR3 nucleotides read TGCGCCAGCAGCCATCGGGAGAGAGCTTTCTTT. Translating it yields CASSHRERAFF.

In its sample, this clone was seen once. V and J are TRBV30 and TRBJ2-2; 7 bases match TRBD2. V was pared by 4 bases and J by 3 bases, with 17 bases of the junction left unmatched. CDR3 length equals 18 residues. Per the germline V gene, CDR1 is GTSNPN and CDR2 is SVGIG (reference sequence). CDR3 loop: CAWMVGSWAGDHTGELFF. The CDR3 DNA follows: TGTGCCTGGATGGTCGGGAGCTGGGCGGGAGATCACACCGGGGAGCTGTTTTTT.

The chain joins TRBV5-1 to TRBJ2-3; TRBD2 agrees at 9 bases. Germline CDR1 is SGHRS and CDR2 is YFSETQ. V gave up 4 bases and J gave up 1 base; unmatched junction bases: 13. CDR3 length: 18 residues. CDR3 sequence reads: CASSKASSGIGGTDTQYF. The DNA of the CDR3 is TGCGCCAGCAGCAAGGCTTCTAGCGGGATTGGGGGCACAGATACGCAGTATTTT. Based on the CDR3 plus reference TRBV5-1 and TRBJ2-3, the full variable domain is KAGVTQTPRYLIKTRGQQVTLSCSPISGHRSVSWYQQTPGQGLQFLFEYFSETQRNKGNFPGRFSGRQFSNSRSEMNVSTLELGDSALYLCASSKASSGIGGTDTQYFGPGTRLTVL.

V usage is TRBV12-5 and J usage is TRBJ2-7; 12 bases agree with TRBD1. Germline values: CDR1 LGHNT, CDR2 FRNRAP. This CDR3 is built from 17 residues. Trimming took 3 bases from V and 2 from J; bases not matched to a gene: 8. CDR3 sequence: CASGFTGTGGAPYEQYF. The DNA for the CDR3 is TGTGCTAGTGGTTTCACCGGGACAGGGGGCGCTCCCTACGAGCAGTACTTC.

CDR3: CASRRAGEYYEQYF. The CDR3 bases are TGTGCCAGCAGGCGAGCGGGAGAGTACTACGAGCAGTACTTC. The rearrangement joins TRBV27 to TRBJ2-7; 8 bases line up with TRBD2. This CDR3 is built from 14 residues. Germline CDR1 and CDR2: MNHEY and SMNVEV (reference sequence). V lost 6 bases and J lost 3; bases outside the gene matches: 7.

The rearrangement links TRBV5-4 to TRBJ1-4, with no clear D. V lost 4 bases and J 5 bases, leaving 18 bases between the germline ends. Germline values: CDR1 SGHNT, CDR2 YYREEE (reference sequence). The CDR3 consists of 16 residues. The CDR3 bases are TGTGCCAGCAGCCCAAGGACCCCAGGCGGGAATGAAAAACTGTTTTTT. Translated, it gives CASSPRTPGGNEKLFF.

The chain uses TRBV7-2 and TRBJ1-1, with D unresolved. The CDR3 spans 15 residues. With 6 bases removed from V and 1 base from J, the gap between germline ends came to 15 bases. Per germline, CDR1 SGHTA and CDR2 FQGNSA. The CDR3 coding sequence is TGTGCCAGCAGGCCCTACAAGGACTCGAACACTGAAGCTTTCTTT. It codes for CASRPYKDSNTEAFF.

This clone was observed a few times. V is TRBV6-4 and J is TRBJ2-2; 9 positions match TRBD1. Germline CDR1 is MRHNA and CDR2 is SNTAGT. The CDR3 has 14 residues. V lost 4 bases to trimming and J lost 3 bases; unmatched junction nucleotides: 0. The chain's CDR3 is CASSGTGDTGELFF. DNA for the CDR3: TGTGCCAGCAGTGGGACAGGGGACACCGGGGAGCTGTTTTTT.

The chain joins TRBV2 to TRBJ2-3; D gene uncertain. The germline CDR1 and CDR2 sequences are SNHLY and FYNNEI. Trimming removed 8 bases from V and 6 bases from J, with 6 bases in between. The CDR3 covers 10 residues. CDR3 protein: CASGRDTQYF. CDR3 bases: TGTGCCAGCGGAAGGGATACGCAGTATTTT. The whole variable domain, remainder taken from reference TRBV2 and TRBJ2-3, is EPEVTQTPSHQVTQMGQEVILRCVPISNHLYFYWYRQILGQKVEFLVSFYNNEISEKSEIFDDQFSVERPDGSNFTLKIRSTKLEDSAMYFCASGRDTQYFGPGTRLTVL.

The chain recombines TRBV5-6 with TRBJ1-6; D call uncertain. The CDR3 spans 12 residues. V was pared by 3 bases and J by 13 bases, with 11 bases between. The germline V gene encodes CDR1 SGHDT and CDR2 YYEEEE. CDR3 DNA sequence: TGTGCCAGCAGCTCCTTAGGAAGGCCCCTCCACTTT. Its translation: CASSSLGRPLHF.

This chain joins TRBV6-6 and TRBJ2-7; perhaps TRBD2 as D (6 bases). V lost 0 bases and J lost 2, with 8 bases in between. CDR3 size: 14 residues. Germline lookup yields CDR1 MNHNY and CDR2 SVGAGI (reference sequence). CDR3 nucleotides: TGTGCCAGCAGTTACTCGGCTAGCGCCTACGAGCAGTACTTC. Protein product: CASSYSASAYEQYF.

This chain connects TRBV2 to TRBJ2-4, with 10 bases aligning to TRBD2. The germline V gene encodes CDR1 SNHLY and CDR2 FYNNEI. Unmatched junction bases numbered 6, after V lost 1 base and J lost 6 bases. The CDR3 is 16 amino acids. This CDR3 is CASSEEGLAGVNIQYF. DNA for the CDR3: TGTGCCAGCAGTGAAGAGGGGCTAGCGGGAGTAAACATTCAGTACTTC.

There are a few counts of this clone. This chain uses TRBV19 with TRBJ2-5, with TRBD2 matching over 7 bases. The V gene end was trimmed by 8 bases and the J gene end by 1 base; junction bases not matched to a gene: 4. CDR1 is LNHDA and CDR2 is SQIVND in the germline V gene (reference sequence). CDR3 size: 13 residues. Written as DNA, the CDR3 is TGTGCCAGTTGCGGGAGTAGCCAAGAGACCCAGTACTTC. Translation gives CASCGSSQETQYF.

The sample holds one count of this clone. The chain combines TRBV29-1 with TRBJ2-7; weak D call: TRBD2 (5 bases). V was shortened by 3 bases and J by 4 bases, with 13 bases between the two germline ends. Per the germline V gene, CDR1 is SQVTM and CDR2 is ANQGSEA. The CDR3 contains 13 residues. Written as DNA, the CDR3 is TGCAGCGTTGAGGGGAGCACCGGTTACGAGCAGTACTTC. Amino acid sequence: CSVEGSTGYEQYF.